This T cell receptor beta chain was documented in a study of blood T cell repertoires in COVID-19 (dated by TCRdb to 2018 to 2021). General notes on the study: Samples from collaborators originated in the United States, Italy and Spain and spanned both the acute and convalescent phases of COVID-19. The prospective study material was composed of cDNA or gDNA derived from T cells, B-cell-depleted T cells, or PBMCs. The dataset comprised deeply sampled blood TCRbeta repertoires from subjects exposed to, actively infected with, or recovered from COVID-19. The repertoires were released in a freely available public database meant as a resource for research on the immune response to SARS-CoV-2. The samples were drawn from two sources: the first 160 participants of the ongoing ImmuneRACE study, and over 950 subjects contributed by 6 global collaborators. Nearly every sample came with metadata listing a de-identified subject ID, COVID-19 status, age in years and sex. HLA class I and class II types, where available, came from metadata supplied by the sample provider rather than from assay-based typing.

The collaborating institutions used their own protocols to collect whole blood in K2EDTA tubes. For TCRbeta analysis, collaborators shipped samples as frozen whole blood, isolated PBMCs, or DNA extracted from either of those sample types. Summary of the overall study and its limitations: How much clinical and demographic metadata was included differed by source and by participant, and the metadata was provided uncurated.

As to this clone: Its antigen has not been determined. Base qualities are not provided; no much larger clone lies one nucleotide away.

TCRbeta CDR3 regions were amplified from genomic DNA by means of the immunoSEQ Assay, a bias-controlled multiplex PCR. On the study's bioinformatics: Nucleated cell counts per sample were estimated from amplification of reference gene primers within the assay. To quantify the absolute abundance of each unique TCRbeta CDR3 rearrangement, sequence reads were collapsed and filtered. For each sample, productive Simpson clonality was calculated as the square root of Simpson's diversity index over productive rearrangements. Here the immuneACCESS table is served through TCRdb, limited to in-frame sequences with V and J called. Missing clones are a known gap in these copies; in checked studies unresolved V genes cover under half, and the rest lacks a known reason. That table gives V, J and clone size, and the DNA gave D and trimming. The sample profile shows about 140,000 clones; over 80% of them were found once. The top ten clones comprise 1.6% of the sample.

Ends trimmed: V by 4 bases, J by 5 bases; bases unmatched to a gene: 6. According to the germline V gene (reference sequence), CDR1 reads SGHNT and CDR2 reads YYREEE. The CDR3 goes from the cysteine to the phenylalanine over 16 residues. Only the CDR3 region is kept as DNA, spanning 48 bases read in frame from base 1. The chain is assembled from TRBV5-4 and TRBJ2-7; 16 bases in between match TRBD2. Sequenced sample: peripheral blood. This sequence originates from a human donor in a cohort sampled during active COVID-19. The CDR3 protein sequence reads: CASSPGLAGGPHEQYF. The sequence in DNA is TGTGCCAGCAGCCCGGGACTAGCGGGAGGGCCACACGAGCAGTACTTC.